The rows below give T cell receptor beta chains drawn from one sample of a study of shared clonotypes between healthy human individuals. Data came from immunoSEQ multiplex PCR; TCRdb stores just in-frame clones and leaves some out. The data contain hundreds of thousands of clones, 55% to 85% of them singletons. The sample comprised memory CD4+ T cells sorted from blood. All receptors derive from a woman in her 30s in good health. Each CDR3 is given with its conserved first and last residue. Fields, in order: CDR3 protein, CDR3 DNA, D gene, clone size, J gene, V gene. A D gene is named only where the DNA matches it firmly. Part of the rows lack a size; the others show once, few, many or a class for expanded clones.

CASSQVGRNTYEQYF	TGTGCCAGCAGCCAAGTTGGACGGAACACCTACGAGCAGTACTTC	-	many	TRBJ2-7	TRBV4-2
CASSSTGKGYGYTF	TGTGCCAGCAGCTCCACAGGGAAGGGCTATGGCTACACCTTC	-	-	TRBJ1-2	TRBV2
CASSITSGGIYEQYF	TGCGCCAGCAGCATCACTAGCGGGGGAATATACGAGCAGTACTTC	TRBD2	-	TRBJ2-7	TRBV5-1
CASSEGVFPLSGNTIYF	TGTGCCAGCAGTGAGGGGGTTTTCCCTCTTTCTGGAAACACCATATATTTT	-	many	TRBJ1-3	TRBV2
CASKGRGAFAFF	TGTGCCAGCAAGGGCAGGGGCGCGTTCGCTTTCTTT	-	-	TRBJ1-1	TRBV27
CSVDSPNNEQFF	TGCAGCGTTGATTCCCCTAACAATGAGCAGTTCTTC	-	few	TRBJ2-1	TRBV29-1
CAWSGGFYNEQFF	TGTGCCTGGAGCGGGGGGTTCTACAATGAGCAGTTCTTC	TRBD2	few	TRBJ2-1	TRBV30
CASPMDRGSTYEQYF	TGTGCCAGCCCAATGGACAGGGGGTCGACCTACGAGCAGTACTTC	TRBD1	-	TRBJ2-7	TRBV27
CASSMTANEKLFF	TGTGCCAGTAGTATGACCGCTAATGAAAAACTGTTTTTT	-	-	TRBJ1-4	TRBV19
CASSPGGYSGNTIYF	TGTGCCAGCAGTCCGGGGGGGTACTCTGGAAACACCATATATTTT	-	-	TRBJ1-3	TRBV6-6
CASSQVGTRRTETQYF	TGTGCCAGCAGCCAAGTCGGGACTAGAAGAACAGAGACCCAGTACTTC	TRBD2	-	TRBJ2-5	TRBV4-2